The 30 T cell receptor beta chains below were found in one sample sequenced in a study of blood T cell repertoires in COVID-19. Data came from immunoSEQ multiplex PCR; TCRdb stores just in-frame clones and leaves some out. The sample contains about 100,000 clones, around 90% of which appear only once. The source material was peripheral blood. The origin of the receptors is a woman in her sixties or seventies with acute or convalescent COVID-19.

The chain combines TRBV5-5 with TRBJ1-5; D unclear. The germline V gene encodes CDR1 SGHKS and CDR2 YYEKEE (reference sequence). Trimming pared 3 bases from V and 0 bases from J, leaving 10 bases between. CDR3 length equals 15 residues. CDR3 nucleotides: TGTGCCAGCAGCTCGACACCATATAGCAATCAGCCCCAGCATTTT. It codes for CASSSTPYSNQPQHF.

The chain employs TRBV5-1 and TRBJ2-1; TRBD2 might be the D (6 bases). CDR3 length: 14 residues. V was cut by 4 bases and J by 7 bases, with 15 bases left in between. Germline CDR1 reads SGHRS; CDR2 reads YFSETQ. The CDR3: CASSTTGTSNEQFF. As DNA, the CDR3 is TGCGCCAGCAGCACTACCGGGACTTCGAATGAGCAGTTCTTC.

The chain is built from TRBV24-1 and TRBJ2-1; 9 bases map to TRBD2. With 8 bases clipped from V and 7 bases from J, the junction kept 5 bases outside the gene matches. Germline CDR1 reads KGHDR; CDR2 reads SFDVKD. The CDR3 runs 13 residues. CDR3 sequence reads: CATTKTSGNEQFF. CDR3 DNA: TGTGCCACCACCAAGACTAGCGGAAATGAGCAGTTCTTC.

The chain recombines TRBV7-3 with TRBJ2-2; 9 bases fit TRBD2. The CDR3 has 16 residues. The V gene's germline CDR1 is SGHTA and CDR2 FQGTGA. V was pared by 4 bases and J by 2 bases, with 5 bases of the junction left unmatched. In nucleotides, the CDR3 is TGTGCCAGCAGCTCCGCCGGGACTAGCAACACCGGGGAGCTGTTTTTT. Its translation: CASSSAGTSNTGELFF.

The V and J genes are TRBV7-3 and TRBJ1-1; D possibly corresponds to TRBD1 (6 bases). Deletions cut 1 base from V and 4 bases from J, with 10 bases between. The germline CDR1 and CDR2 sequences are SGHTA and FQGTGA. CDR3 length: 14 residues. The CDR3, as DNA: TGTGCCAGCAGCTTAAGGGTACAGGGCACTGAAGCTTTCTTT. It specifies CASSLRVQGTEAFF.

The V gene is TRBV5-1, the J gene TRBJ1-3; TRBD1 matches 7 bases. The CDR3 spans 14 residues. V was clipped by 0 bases and J by 4 bases; unmatched bases: 1. The germline V gene has CDR1 SGHRS and CDR2 YFSETQ. DNA of the CDR3: TGCGCCAGCAGCTTGGGACAGGGAGGAAACACCATATATTTT. Residues: CASSLGQGGNTIYF.

This chain links TRBV21-1 with TRBJ1-5. TRBV21-1 is an annotated pseudogene. The CDR3 extends over 16 amino acids. CDR3 region: CASSTLWGGLNQPQHF. CDR3 nucleotides: TGTGCCAGCAGCACTCTCTGGGGGGGACTCAATCAGCCCCAGCATTTT.

This sequence joins TRBV3-1 (or the pseudogene TRBV3-2) and TRBJ2-3; D remains unclear. The germline V and J ends were trimmed by 2 bases and 2 bases, with 5 bases remaining between them. This CDR3 is built from 13 residues. Germline CDR1 reads LGHDT; CDR2 reads YNNKEL (reference sequence). CDR3: CASSQIITDTQYF. CDR3 DNA: TGTGCCAGCAGCCAAATCATCACAGATACGCAGTATTTT.

This clone was detected only once. V gene TRBV20-1 combines with J gene TRBJ2-1, with a tentative D call TRBD2 (6 bases). The V gene's germline CDR1 is DFQATT and CDR2 SNEGSKA (reference sequence). The CDR3 totals 14 residues. V lost 3 bases and J lost 3, with 12 bases in between. The CDR3 reads CSASQPGVYNEQFF. The CDR3 region has the DNA TGCAGTGCTAGTCAGCCGGGAGTCTACAATGAGCAGTTCTTC.

The J gene is TRBJ1-3, the V gene TRBV28; 9 bases align to TRBD1. J gave up 0 bases and V 8 bases, and 5 bases lay outside the gene matches. CDR3 length: 15 amino acids. The germline CDR1 and CDR2 sequences are MDHEN and SYDVKM. CDR3 DNA sequence: TGTGCCAGCGGGACAGGGATCCCCTCTGGAAACACCATATATTTT. As protein: CASGTGIPSGNTIYF.

A remark on this clone: Other nucleotide sequences in the sample specify the same CDR3. The rearrangement uses TRBV6-1 and TRBJ1-5; the D is unclear. V was pared by 1 base and J by 3 bases, with 10 bases between. This CDR3 is 15 amino acids long. Germline assignment: CDR1 MNHNS and CDR2 SASEGT. The CDR3 protein is CASSEVGGFNQPQHF. The CDR3 bases are TGTGCCAGCAGTGAAGTCGGCGGTTTCAATCAGCCCCAGCATTTT.

The rearrangement links TRBV11-1 to TRBJ2-7; no clear D gene. This CDR3 region has 14 residues. Looked up from germline, CDR1 is SGHAT and CDR2 is FQDESV (reference sequence). Trimming removed 0 bases from V and 3 bases from J, with 9 bases in between. Here the CDR3 reads CASSLAAARYEQYF. The CDR3 bases are TGTGCCAGCAGCTTAGCGGCAGCGCGCTACGAGCAGTACTTC.

The chain employs TRBV7-9 and TRBJ1-4, with D possibly being TRBD1 (5 bases). V was shortened by 5 bases and J by 4 bases, with 14 bases between the two germline ends. CDR1 and CDR2 from the germline V gene are SEHNR and FQNEAQ (reference sequence). The CDR3 extends over 15 amino acids. The CDR3 loop is CASSPRQSFNEKLFF. CDR3 DNA: TGTGCCAGCAGCCCTAGACAGAGCTTTAATGAAAAACTGTTTTTT.

The V call is TRBV4-2, the J call TRBJ2-1; the match to TRBD2 covers 7 bases. J gave up 5 bases and V 3 bases, and 1 base lay outside the gene matches. Germline V gives CDR1 LGHNA, CDR2 YNFKEQ. The CDR3 has 13 amino acids. The CDR3 DNA reads as TGTGCCAGCAGCCAGAGCGGGAACAATGAGCAGTTCTTC. The encoded protein is CASSQSGNNEQFF.

The CDR3 is CASSPRDSSTDEQYF. CDR3 bases: TGCGCCAGCAGCCCTAGGGACAGTTCCACTGACGAGCAGTACTTC. The chain combines TRBV4-1 with TRBJ2-7; 7 nucleotides match TRBD1. With 4 bases clipped from V and 5 bases from J, the junction kept 11 bases outside the gene matches. The CDR3 loop spans 15 amino acids. The V gene's germline CDR1 is MGHRA and CDR2 YSYEKL.

This chain connects TRBV2 to TRBJ1-5, with D hard to call. V was trimmed by 3 bases and J by 5 bases, leaving 8 bases between them. The CDR3 covers 13 residues. CDR1 is SNHLY and CDR2 is FYNNEI in the germline V gene. DNA for the CDR3: TGTGCCAGCAGTGATAGAATATATCAGCCCCAGCATTTT. It codes for CASSDRIYQPQHF.

The chain joins TRBV5-8 to TRBJ1-5; 7 nucleotides agree with TRBD1. The CDR3 has 14 residues. The ends lost 4 bases at V and 7 bases at J; junction bases unmatched: 8. Germline V gene data show CDR1 as SGHTS and CDR2 as YDEGEE. CDR3 residues: CASSLYRGGQPQHF. The DNA of the CDR3 is TGTGCCAGCAGCCTCTACAGGGGAGGCCAGCCCCAGCATTTT.

Points on this clone: Other DNA sequences in this sample translate to the same CDR3. The chain uses TRBV6-5 and TRBJ2-3, with D tentatively TRBD2 (7 bases). V was cut by 0 bases and J by 5 bases, with 9 bases left in between. CDR3 length: 14 residues. Looked up from germline, CDR1 is MNHEY and CDR2 is SVGAGI. The CDR3 nucleotides are TGTGCCAGCAGTTACTCGAGGGGGGGAGATACGCAGTATTTT. Amino acid sequence: CASSYSRGGDTQYF.

This sequence joins TRBV28 and TRBJ1-1; tentatively, D is TRBD1 (5 bases). In germline, CDR1 is MDHEN, CDR2 SYDVKM. V lost 2 bases and J 3 bases, leaving 13 bases between the germline ends. This CDR3 spans 15 amino acids. CDR3 nucleotides: TGTGCCAGCAGTTTAACTCCAGGGCTCGACACTGAAGCTTTCTTT. Amino acid sequence: CASSLTPGLDTEAFF. The whole variable domain, filled in from reference TRBV28 and TRBJ1-1, reads DVKVTQSSRYLVKRTGEKVFLECVQDMDHENMFWYRQDPGLGLRLIYFSYDVKMKEKGDIPEGYSVSREKKERFSLILESASTNQTSMYLCASSLTPGLDTEAFFGQGTRLTVV.

The CDR3 loop reads CASSLGGNSNQPQHF. As DNA, the CDR3 is TGTGCCAGCAGTTTAGGGGGGAATAGCAATCAGCCCCAGCATTTT. V usage is TRBV28 and J usage is TRBJ1-5; a weak D match, TRBD1 (5 bases). The CDR3 spans 15 residues. Germline assignment: CDR1 MDHEN and CDR2 SYDVKM. The V and J ends lost 2 bases and 0 bases respectively, with 8 bases between them.

The V and J genes are TRBV28 and TRBJ1-4; no reliable D call. The CDR3 totals 14 residues. Germline CDR1 is MDHEN and CDR2 is SYDVKM. Trimming took 8 bases from V and 2 from J, leaving 12 bases between them. As DNA, the CDR3 is TGTGCCAGCGCATTAGGAGGGACTAATGAAAAACTGTTTTTT. Its translation is CASALGGTNEKLFF. The whole variable domain, filled in from reference TRBV28 and TRBJ1-4, reads DVKVTQSSRYLVKRTGEKVFLECVQDMDHENMFWYRQDPGLGLRLIYFSYDVKMKEKGDIPEGYSVSREKKERFSLILESASTNQTSMYLCASALGGTNEKLFFGSGTQLSVL.

The chain has TRBV3-1 (or the pseudogene TRBV3-2) and TRBJ2-1; 8 positions agree with TRBD2. The germline V gene encodes CDR1 LGHDT and CDR2 YNNKEL (reference sequence). J lost 9 bases, V lost 6 bases, and 10 bases had no gene match. The CDR3 sequence is 14 residues long. In nucleotides, the CDR3 is TGTGCCAGCAGGCTGGGCGGGGGGAAGGGTGAGCAGTTCTTC. It is translated as CASRLGGGKGEQFF.

The rearrangement joins TRBV11-3 to TRBJ2-3; 10 bases align to TRBD2. The CDR3 length is 16 residues. V was clipped by 1 base and J by 1 base; unmatched bases: 2. Germline V CDR1 and CDR2: SGHNT, YENEEA. The CDR3 DNA reads as TGTGCCAGCAGCTTAGGGACTAGCGGTCGCACAGATACGCAGTATTTT. Amino acid sequence: CASSLGTSGRTDTQYF.

V is TRBV14 and J is TRBJ1-2, with no clear D. The germline CDR1 and CDR2 sequences are SGHDN and FVKESK. The CDR3 length is 12 residues. Trimming took off 5 bases at V and 2 bases at J, with 6 bases between the two ends. The CDR3 sequence is CASSGQNYGYTF. In DNA, the CDR3 is TGTGCCAGCAGCGGGCAAAACTATGGCTACACCTTC.

The chain is built from TRBV15 and TRBJ2-7; TRBD1 is a possible D gene (6 bases). This CDR3 contains 16 residues. Germline V CDR1 and CDR2: LNHNV, YYDKDF (reference sequence). V dropped 0 bases and J dropped 0 bases, with 12 bases sitting between them. CDR3 residues: CATSRDSIQGSYEQYF. The CDR3 coding sequence is TGTGCCACCAGCAGAGATTCTATACAGGGCTCCTACGAGCAGTACTTC.

CDR3 amino acids: CASRSAGANTGELFF. The CDR3 DNA sequence: TGTGCCAGTAGGTCCGCGGGAGCGAACACCGGGGAGCTGTTTTTT. The chain couples TRBV19 to TRBJ2-2; the match to TRBD2 covers 7 bases. Germline trimming cut 6 bases from V and 0 bases from J; bases unmatched to any gene: 4. Germline loops: CDR1 LNHDA, CDR2 SQIVND (reference sequence). The length of the CDR3 is 15 residues.

The rearrangement links TRBV19 to TRBJ1-1; D is possibly TRBD1 (5 bases). V was pared by 7 bases and J by 0 bases, with 12 bases between. The V gene's germline CDR1 is LNHDA and CDR2 SQIVND (reference sequence). The CDR3 totals 14 residues. The CDR3 protein is CASTQQAMNTEAFF. In DNA form, the CDR3 reads TGTGCCAGTACCCAACAGGCTATGAACACTGAAGCTTTCTTT.

This chain joins TRBV2 and TRBJ1-3, with a tentative D call TRBD1 (6 bases). CDR3 length equals 12 residues. The germline CDR1 and CDR2 sequences are SNHLY and FYNNEI. Trimming pared 6 bases from V and 10 bases from J, leaving 13 bases between. CDR3: CASRPTGTTIYF. CDR3 in DNA: TGTGCCAGCAGACCTACAGGGACGACCATATATTTT.

This rearrangement joins TRBV5-1 to TRBJ1-2; 9 nucleotides align to TRBD1. The germline CDR1 and CDR2 sequences are SGHRS and YFSETQ. Trimming at V came to 2 bases and at J to 6 bases, leaving 5 bases not matched to a gene. This CDR3 region has 14 residues. CDR3 in DNA: TGCGCCAGCAGCTTCGACGGGACAGGGAATGGCTACACCTTC. As protein: CASSFDGTGNGYTF.

This clone showed up just once. This chain connects TRBV29-1 to TRBJ1-2, with D maybe TRBD1 (6 bases). The germline V gene has CDR1 SQVTM and CDR2 ANQGSEA. CDR3 length: 12 residues. V was trimmed by 7 bases and J by 8 bases, leaving 17 bases between them. The CDR3 here is CSGQDLVEGYTF. The CDR3 DNA reads as TGCAGCGGACAGGATCTCGTGGAAGGCTACACCTTC.